This passage covers 27 T cell receptor beta chains from one sample sequenced in a study of blood T cell repertoires in COVID-19. Generated by immunoSEQ multiplex PCR, the TCRdb table keeps only in-frame clones and is missing some. The profile covers roughly 48,000 clones, with roughly 87% appearing a single time and around a quarter taken by the ten largest. Sequencing was done on a sample of peripheral blood. These receptors were obtained from a woman of 80 years or more with acute or convalescent COVID-19.

The genes are TRBV14 and TRBJ2-2, with TRBD1 matching 8 bases. Germline V lookup: CDR1 SGHDN, CDR2 FVKESK. J was trimmed by 4 bases and V by 4 bases; bases with no gene match: 11. The CDR3 length is 17 residues. Written as DNA, the CDR3 is TGTGCCAGCAGCCTCCGGGACAGGTTATACTTCACCGGGGAGCTGTTTTTT. The encoded protein is CASSLRDRLYFTGELFF.

J is TRBJ2-3 and V is TRBV18, with 9 bases fitting TRBD2. Germline CDR1 is KGHSH and CDR2 is LQKENI. CDR3 length: 16 residues. V dropped 4 bases and J dropped 1; count of bases not matched to a gene: 6. The CDR3 DNA reads TGTGCCAGCTCACGGATTAGCGGGGGAGGCACAGATACGCAGTATTTT. The encoded protein is CASSRISGGGTDTQYF.

The rearrangement uses TRBV4-1 and TRBJ2-3; tentatively, D is TRBD2 (5 bases). The germline V gene has CDR1 MGHRA and CDR2 YSYEKL. This CDR3 has 12 amino acids. Trimming removed 4 bases at V and 6 bases at J, with 8 bases between. DNA for the CDR3: TGCGCCAGCAGCCCCGGGAAGGATACGCAGTATTTT. It specifies CASSPGKDTQYF.

The chain combines TRBV7-6 with TRBJ2-5; D unclear. This CDR3 has 13 amino acids. Germline values: CDR1 SGHVS, CDR2 FNYEAQ. V gave up 6 bases and J gave up 4 bases, with 12 bases separating them. CDR3 in amino acids: CASRSTVGETQYF. In DNA form, the CDR3 reads TGTGCCAGCAGGTCTACAGTCGGAGAGACCCAGTACTTC.

V is TRBV12-5 and J is TRBJ2-5; no definite D call. Per the germline V gene, CDR1 is LGHNT and CDR2 is FRNRAP. V lost 1 base to trimming and J lost 2 bases, with 8 bases between them. The CDR3 loop spans 14 amino acids. CDR3 sequence (DNA): TGTGCTAGTGGTTTGGGGGCAGGACAAGAGACCCAGTACTTC. Its protein product is CASGLGAGQETQYF.

The rearrangement joins TRBV2 to TRBJ2-6, with 8 bases matching TRBD2. The germline gives CDR1 SNHLY, CDR2 FYNNEI. The V segment lost 7 bases and the J segment 1 base; nucleotides outside the gene matches: 6. The CDR3 loop spans 16 amino acids. The CDR3 reads CASTGGGRSGANVLTF. The CDR3 DNA reads TGTGCCAGCACGGGAGGGGGAAGGTCTGGGGCCAACGTCCTGACTTTC.

The chain employs TRBV5-4 and TRBJ2-5; tentatively, D is TRBD1 (6 bases). CDR1 is SGHNT and CDR2 is YYREEE in the germline V gene (reference sequence). This CDR3 comprises 20 residues. V lost 3 bases and J lost 0, with 27 bases in between. CDR3: CASSWAGVRAGGLYQETQYF. The CDR3 nucleotides read TGTGCCAGCAGCTGGGCAGGGGTTAGGGCGGGTGGATTATACCAAGAGACCCAGTACTTC.

The chain couples TRBV2 to TRBJ1-2, with TRBD1 matching 7 bases. This CDR3 spans 14 amino acids. The germline V gene has CDR1 SNHLY and CDR2 FYNNEI. J was trimmed by 4 bases and V by 7 bases; bases with no gene match: 9. CDR3 in amino acids: CASKEEGGFYGYTF. Written as DNA, the CDR3 is TGTGCCAGCAAGGAGGAAGGGGGCTTCTATGGCTACACCTTC.

In regard to this clone: Other nucleotide sequences in the sample specify the same CDR3. V gene TRBV5-1 combines with J gene TRBJ1-1; D not resolved. The CDR3 consists of 13 residues. Deletions cut 3 bases from V and 1 base from J, with 7 bases between. CDR1 and CDR2 (germline): SGHRS, YFSETQ. CDR3 amino acids: CASSSLWNTEAFF. CDR3 DNA sequence: TGCGCCAGCAGCTCCCTTTGGAACACTGAAGCTTTCTTT.

The chain employs TRBV11-2 and TRBJ1-2, with 7 bases matching TRBD1. The CDR3 sequence is 13 residues long. The ends lost 5 bases at V and 4 bases at J; junction bases unmatched: 4. Germline CDR1 SGHAT, CDR2 FQNNGV. The CDR3 nucleotides read TGTGCCAGCAGCCCCGCAGGGGGCTATGGCTACACCTTC. Its protein product is CASSPAGGYGYTF.

This clone was counted a few times. The chain links TRBV11-3 to TRBJ1-6, with 7 bases fitting TRBD1. Germline V gene sequence: CDR1 SGHNT, CDR2 YENEEA. There are 13 residues in the CDR3. After removal of 5 bases from V and 10 bases from J, the junction contained 5 bases not matched to a gene. CDR3 coding DNA: TGTGCCAGCAGCCGGGACAGATACTCACCCCTCCACTTT. Translated: CASSRDRYSPLHF.

V gene TRBV11-2 combines with J gene TRBJ1-1; TRBD1 agrees at 8 bases. With 4 bases clipped from V and 4 bases from J, the junction kept 5 bases outside the gene matches. CDR1 SGHAT and CDR2 FQNNGV come from the germline V gene. CDR3 length: 14 residues. DNA of the CDR3: TGTGCCAGCAGCTCCGGACAGGGAATCACTGAAGCTTTCTTT. Protein sequence: CASSSGQGITEAFF.

CDR3 DNA: TGTGCCAGCAGCCAAGGGACTAGCGGGGTATACGAGCAGTACGTC. Its translation is CASSQGTSGVYEQYV. V usage is TRBV3-1 (or the pseudogene TRBV3-2) and J usage is TRBJ2-7; 12 positions agree with TRBD2. This CDR3 comprises 15 residues. Germline lookup yields CDR1 LGHDT and CDR2 YNNKEL (reference sequence). The V and J ends lost 1 base and 4 bases, in that order; junction bases with no gene match: 2.

V is TRBV19 and J is TRBJ2-2; 9 bases align to TRBD2. Germline V gives CDR1 LNHDA, CDR2 SQIVND (reference sequence). Trimming at V came to 6 bases and at J to 8 bases, leaving 10 bases not matched to a gene. The CDR3 length is 15 residues. CDR3 region: CASSSGASGVGELFF. CDR3 DNA: TGTGCCAGTAGCTCGGGGGCTAGCGGGGTAGGGGAGCTGTTTTTT.

The chain uses TRBV5-1 and TRBJ2-5; TRBD1 matches 7 bases. J lost 3 bases, V lost 1 base, and 6 bases had no gene match. Germline CDR1 reads SGHRS; CDR2 reads YFSETQ. This CDR3 spans 15 amino acids. The DNA of the CDR3 is TGCGCCAGCAGCTTGTACAGGGGTGGGAAAGAGACCCAGTACTTC. It specifies CASSLYRGGKETQYF.

J is TRBJ2-1 and V is TRBV24-1, with 8 bases fitting TRBD2. This CDR3 spans 15 amino acids. V was clipped by 7 bases and J by 4 bases; unmatched bases: 8. From germline, CDR1 is KGHDR and CDR2 SFDVKD. CDR3 residues: CATRSTSAFYNEQFF. The CDR3 DNA follows: TGTGCCACCAGATCGACTAGCGCTTTTTACAATGAGCAGTTCTTC.

This chain connects TRBV5-5 to TRBJ1-4, with 9 bases aligning to TRBD1. The CDR3 runs 15 residues. J gave up 7 bases and V 4 bases, and 8 bases lay outside the gene matches. Germline loops: CDR1 SGHKS, CDR2 YYEKEE (reference sequence). The CDR3 protein is CASSGQGRSAEKLFF. CDR3 nucleotide sequence: TGTGCCAGCAGCGGACAGGGGAGATCGGCTGAAAAACTGTTTTTT.

The genes are TRBV10-2 and TRBJ2-1; the match to TRBD2 covers 9 bases. V lost 2 bases to trimming and J lost 6 bases; unmatched junction nucleotides: 14. The CDR3 length is 18 residues. In germline, CDR1 is WSHSY, CDR2 SAAADI. This CDR3 is CASSEGSGGPWAGNEQFF. The DNA of the CDR3 is TGCGCCAGCAGTGAGGGGAGCGGGGGGCCCTGGGCGGGCAATGAGCAGTTCTTC.

This clone occurred once. This rearrangement joins TRBV5-4 to TRBJ2-1, with 12 nucleotides matching TRBD2. The V gene end was trimmed by 0 bases and the J gene end by 15 bases; junction bases not matched to a gene: 10. The CDR3 is made up of 15 amino acids. Germline values: CDR1 SGHNT, CDR2 YYREEE (reference sequence). This CDR3 is CASSLETSGGSSRFF. Here the CDR3 DNA reads TGTGCCAGCAGCTTGGAAACTAGCGGGGGGTCGAGTCGGTTCTTC.

The sample holds one count of this clone. V gene TRBV4-1 combines with J gene TRBJ2-3; no clear D. The CDR3 sequence is 14 residues long. Germline-derived CDR1 and CDR2 are MGHRA and YSYEKL. V lost 4 bases, J lost 0 bases, and 8 bases lay in between. CDR3 amino acids: CASSPMTSTDTQYF. The CDR3 region has the DNA TGCGCCAGCAGCCCCATGACTAGCACAGATACGCAGTATTTT.

The rearrangement uses TRBV7-8 and TRBJ1-4, with a possible D match to TRBD1 (5 bases). Per germline, CDR1 SGHVS and CDR2 FQNEAQ. V was clipped by 5 bases and J by 7 bases, with 11 bases between them. CDR3 length equals 13 residues. Here the CDR3 reads CASSRGTVEKLFF. CDR3 DNA: TGTGCCAGCAGCCGCGGGACCGTTGAAAAACTGTTTTTT.

V and J are TRBV5-6 and TRBJ1-1, with TRBD1 identical over 9 bases. CDR1 is SGHDT, CDR2 YYEEEE, per germline. V trimming: 4 bases; J trimming: 5 bases; junction bases outside the gene matches: 6. The CDR3 loop spans 14 amino acids. The CDR3, as DNA: TGTGCCAGCAGCGTGGACAGGGGCTTAACTGAAGCTTTCTTT. Translating gives CASSVDRGLTEAFF.

The chain has TRBV11-2 and TRBJ1-2; 10 nucleotides align to TRBD1. The J segment lost 8 bases and the V segment lost 3 bases, leaving 18 bases of the junction unmatched. Germline CDR1 reads SGHAT; CDR2 reads FQNNGV. This CDR3 has 18 residues. CDR3 DNA: TGTGCCAGCAGCTTCCCAGGACAGGGGGTTTTCTTGTCAGTGGGCTACACCTTC. Protein product: CASSFPGQGVFLSVGYTF.

This clone was counted only a few times. The V gene is TRBV10-3, the J gene TRBJ2-1; TRBD1 matches 9 bases. J lost 1 base, V lost 7 bases, and 5 bases had no gene match. From germline, CDR1 is ENHRY and CDR2 SYGVKD. CDR3 length: 15 amino acids. The CDR3 DNA is TGTGCCATCAAGGGCGACAGGGGGTCCTACAATGAGCAGTTCTTC. Amino acids: CAIKGDRGSYNEQFF.

The chain is built from TRBV10-2 and TRBJ2-1, with 7 positions matching TRBD1. The germline gives CDR1 WSHSY, CDR2 SAAADI. V dropped 2 bases and J dropped 10; count of bases not matched to a gene: 2. There are 12 residues in the CDR3. For the CDR3, the DNA is TGCGCCAGCAGTGAGAGGGGGCGAGAGCAGTTCTTC. This translates into CASSERGREQFF.

In DNA, the CDR3 is TGTGCCAGCAGCTTAGGTCCAGTTGTCTACGAGCAGTACGTC. Translated: CASSLGPVVYEQYV. The genes are TRBV7-8 and TRBJ2-7; unclear D gene. This CDR3 contains 14 residues. Germline CDR1 SGHVS, CDR2 FQNEAQ. Trimming cost V 1 base and J 3 bases, with 10 bases left between them.

The chain has TRBV2 and TRBJ2-1; TRBD1 might be the D (5 bases). Between the trimmed V and J ends, which lost 5 bases and 9 bases, there was a span of 17 bases. Germline lookup yields CDR1 SNHLY and CDR2 FYNNEI. The CDR3 has 14 residues. The CDR3 here is CASSIGRAVGEQFF. CDR3 coding DNA: TGTGCCAGCAGTATCGGCAGGGCAGTAGGTGAGCAGTTCTTC.